This TCR beta chain was captured by sequencing in a study of blood T cell repertoires in COVID-19. Overall study: Sources were T cells, B-cell-depleted T cells, or PBMCs; the material itself was cDNA or gDNA.

Assay used: immunoSEQ multiplex PCR; TCRdb lists only in-frame clones, some missing. Of some 240,000 clones listed, 75% to 90% are singletons. Germline CDR1 is MNHEY and CDR2 is SMNVEV (reference sequence). The CDR3 spans 21 residues. With V trimmed by 5 bases and J by 0 bases, 20 bases remained unmatched. V and J are TRBV27 and TRBJ1-5; 9 bases match TRBD1. The source is a man in his sixties who had recovered from COVID-19. The sequenced sample consisted of peripheral blood. CDR3 sequence (DNA): TGTGCCAGCAGTCCACGACCCCGGACAGGGGCAGGGGGGGCTAGCAATCAGCCCCAGCATTTT. Its translation: CASSPRPRTGAGGASNQPQHF.